This is a list of T cell receptor beta chains from one sample in a study of blood T cells in healthy people across ages. One entry per CDR3 protein, called by TCRdb with MiXCR from the 5' RACE reads. The sample records more than 700,000 distinct CDR3 sequences, roughly 50% being singletons. The source material was blood. These receptors were collected from an elderly man in good health. Both conserved end residues are part of each CDR3. Fields, in order: J gene, D gene, clone size, V gene, CDR3 DNA, CDR3 protein. The D gene is left open where the match is weak. Expanded clones are given a class, and other clones once, few, many or no size at all.

TRBJ2-7 | . | . | TRBV7-2 | TGTGCCAGCAAGGGTAGCTCCTACGAGCAGTACTTC | CASKGSSYEQYF
TRBJ1-6 | . | few | TRBV9 | TGTGCCAGCAGCACGGACACGGGCTATAATTCACCCCTCCACTTT | CASSTDTGYNSPLHF
TRBJ1-2 | . | few | TRBV6-2/TRBV6-3 | TGTGCCAGCAGTTACGATGGGGTGGATGCCGCCACCTTC | CASSYDGVDAATF
TRBJ1-2 | TRBD1 | few | TRBV7-2 | TGTGCCAGCAGCCAAGGGACAGGGGGTTCTAATGGCTACACCTTC | CASSQGTGGSNGYTF
TRBJ2-3 | . | . | TRBV5-6 | TGTGCCAGCAGCTTGGGTGGGACTGGGGCGTATTTT | CASSLGGTGAYF
TRBJ1-2 | . | . | TRBV12-5 | TGTGCTAGTGGTTGGGACCCCAGGCGCTACACCTTC | CASGWDPRRYTF
TRBJ2-1 | TRBD2 | . | TRBV4-1 | TGCGCCAGCAGCCAAGATCGGCTTAGCGGGAGCGTGTACCTAAATGAGCAGTTCTTC | CASSQDRLSGSVYLNEQFF
TRBJ2-3 | TRBD2 | once | TRBV27 | TGTGCCAGCACGGGGCTAGCGGGAGGCCTTTCGAGAGCGCAGTATTTT | CASTGLAGGLSRAQYF
TRBJ1-2 | TRBD1 | few | TRBV29-1 | TGCAGCGCCGAAAAAGACAGGGGGTATGGCTACACCTTC | CSAEKDRGYGYTF
TRBJ2-1 | TRBD2 | . | TRBV11-3 | TGTGCCAGCAGCTCGATGGGCGGGAGGCCCTACAATGAGCAGTTCTTC | CASSSMGGRPYNEQFF
TRBJ2-7 | . | . | TRBV20-1 | TGCAGTGCTACTCGGAGAAGCTCCTACGAGCAGTACTTC | CSATRRSSYEQYF
TRBJ2-4 | . | few | TRBV6-2/TRBV6-3 | TGTGCCAGCAGTTACTCGGTCAGATACAAAAACATTCAGTACTTC | CASSYSVRYKNIQYF
TRBJ1-5 | . | many | TRBV3-1 | TGTGCCAGCAGCCAAGGAACAGGGAGCAATCAGCCCCAGCATTTT | CASSQGTGSNQPQHF
TRBJ2-5 | TRBD2 | few | TRBV29-1 | TGCAGCGGTCGGCGACTAGCGGGAGCGGAGACCCAGTACTTC | CSGRRLAGAETQYF
TRBJ1-4 | TRBD1 | . | TRBV3-1 | TGTGCCAGCAGCAAGGCCCCGACAGGGGATGAAAAACTGTTTTTT | CASSKAPTGDEKLFF
TRBJ1-2 | . | few | TRBV4-1 | TGCGCCAGCAGCCAATTAGCGGACGGATTCTATGGCTACACCTTC | CASSQLADGFYGYTF
TRBJ2-5 | . | . | TRBV20-1 | TGCAGTGCTAGAGATCTCTCCGGAGCGGAGACCCAGTACTTC | CSARDLSGAETQYF
TRBJ2-7 | TRBD2 | once | TRBV5-1 | TGCGCCAGCAGCCGGACTAGCGGGAGCCTCGAGCAGTACTTC | CASSRTSGSLEQYF
TRBJ1-5 | TRBD1 | . | TRBV29-1 | TGCAGCGTTCAGGACAGGGGTGGGAATCAGCCCCAGCATTTT | CSVQDRGGNQPQHF
TRBJ2-7 | . | few | TRBV7-2 | TGTGCCAGCAGCTACCCCCGGGCCAACGAGCAGTACTTC | CASSYPRANEQYF
TRBJ2-3 | TRBD2 | . | TRBV5-6 | TGTGCCAGCAGCCTACGAGGGACTAGCGGGAACACAGATACGCAGTATTTT | CASSLRGTSGNTDTQYF
TRBJ2-2 | . | few | TRBV7-9 | TGTGCCAGCAGTCGGGCTTCTGGGGAGCTGTTTTTT | CASSRASGELFF
TRBJ2-6 | . | . | TRBV24-1 | TGTGCCACCAGTGATCCCCGAGGACCTGGGGCCAACGTCCTGACTTTC | CATSDPRGPGANVLTF
TRBJ1-1 | . | . | TRBV6-5 | TGTGCCAGCAGTTACTCGAGTGGTGTCACTGAAGCTTTCTTT | CASSYSSGVTEAFF
TRBJ2-5 | TRBD2 | . | TRBV4-1 | TGCGCCAGCAGCCAACTACCGGGACTAGTGACGTTCTTC | CASSQLPGLVTFF
TRBJ2-4 | TRBD1 | . | TRBV20-1 | TGCAGTGCACCGGGACAGTATGCCAAAAACATTCAGTACTTC | CSAPGQYAKNIQYF
TRBJ2-3 | . | few | TRBV15 | TGTGCCACCAGCAGAGAGGAAAACAGATACGCGTATTTT | CATSREENRYAYF
TRBJ2-1 | . | . | TRBV4-1 | TGCGCCAGCAGCCAAGAGGGGGCGAGACGGAATGAGCAGTTCTTC | CASSQEGARRNEQFF
TRBJ2-7 | TRBD2 | . | TRBV10-3 | TGTGCCATCAGTGAGTCGGCGGGAGGATCCTACGAGCAGTACTTC | CAISESAGGSYEQYF
TRBJ2-7 | . | few | TRBV29-1 | TGCAGCGTTGGGGTCAGCTTTTCGGAGCAGTACTTC | CSVGVSFSEQYF
TRBJ1-1 | . | . | TRBV29-1 | TGCAGCGTCCAGGCGGGGGAGGGCACTGAAGCTTTCTTT | CSVQAGEGTEAFF
TRBJ1-2 | . | . | TRBV20-1 | TGCAGTGCTACAAAACCCCTGGCAGGAGAATATGGCTACACCTTC | CSATKPLAGEYGYTF
TRBJ2-1 | TRBD1 | . | TRBV10-3 | TGTGCCATCAGGAGGGACAGGGCAGGGAATGAGCAGTTCTTC | CAIRRDRAGNEQFF
TRBJ2-4 | TRBD1 | . | TRBV20-1 | TGCAGTGCTGGGACAGCTCTAGCCAAAAACATTCAGTACTTC | CSAGTALAKNIQYF
TRBJ1-2 | . | . | TRBV21-1 | TGTGCCAGCAGCGCAGGGGAAGGGGACTATGGCTACACCTTC | CASSAGEGDYGYTF
TRBJ2-1 | TRBD2 | . | TRBV29-1 | TGCAGCTCCGCGGGGGGGCCGAGAACCTACAATGAGCAGTTCTTC | CSSAGGPRTYNEQFF
TRBJ1-1 | . | . | TRBV7-4 | TGTGCCAGCAGCACCGTCAGGGCGCGAACCGAAGCTTTCTTT | CASSTVRARTEAFF
TRBJ2-7 | TRBD1 | many | TRBV20-1 | TGCAGTGCTAAGAAACCGGGACAGCCCTACGAGCAGTACTTC | CSAKKPGQPYEQYF
TRBJ2-5 | TRBD2 | few | TRBV12-3/TRBV12-4 | TGTGCCAGCAGTTACGGACTAGCGGGACGCCCCCAAGAGACCCAGTACTTC | CASSYGLAGRPQETQYF
TRBJ2-7 | TRBD1 | few | TRBV20-1 | TGCAGTGCCGAACCGGGACAGGGTGCCTACGAGCAGTACTTC | CSAEPGQGAYEQYF
TRBJ1-2 | TRBD1 | . | TRBV6-6 | TGTGCCAGCCTCCGGGACAGGGTATCTGGCTACACCTTC | CASLRDRVSGYTF